A single sample gave rise to the 14 T cell receptor beta chains below, sequenced in a study of cytomegalovirus exposure and HLA in healthy donors. Both 60 Vbeta primers and 13 Jbeta primers went into the PCR. TCRdb's copy holds only in-frame clones and misses some; the assay was immunoSEQ multiplex PCR. The sample includes about 120,000 clones, 79% of them seen just once. The sequencing input was PBMCs. The receptor source for this set is a man younger than 40 in good health and CMV-seropositive.

This clone has a single count. CDR3 sequence (DNA): TGTGCCAGTATGGACCCGGGGTCACCATCCTACGAGCAGTACTTC. Protein sequence: CASMDPGSPSYEQYF. The chain employs TRBV2 and TRBJ2-7; a weak D match, TRBD2 (5 bases). The CDR3 sequence is 15 residues long. Trimming left V 9 bases short and J 1 base short, with 19 bases between. The V gene's germline CDR1 is SNHLY and CDR2 FYNNEI.

This chain links TRBV7-8 with TRBJ1-2; 10 bases align to TRBD1. V gave up 1 base and J gave up 5 bases; unmatched junction bases: 4. The CDR3 contains 15 residues. In germline, CDR1 is SGHVS, CDR2 FQNEAQ. The CDR3 is CASSLEGQGIYGYTF. CDR3 coding DNA: TGTGCCAGCAGCTTAGAGGGACAGGGGATATATGGCTACACCTTC.

The genes are TRBV28 and TRBJ2-7; D ambiguous. CDR1 is MDHEN and CDR2 is SYDVKM in the germline V gene. CDR3 length: 14 residues. Trimming removed 6 bases from V and 1 base from J, with 13 bases in between. CDR3 protein: CASRPGGRSYEQYF. The CDR3 nucleotides are TGTGCCAGCAGGCCCGGTGGTAGATCCTACGAGCAGTACTTC.

The V call is TRBV7-3, the J call TRBJ2-5, with TRBD1 identical over 10 bases. The V and J ends lost 5 bases and 5 bases, in that order; junction bases with no gene match: 5. Germline CDR1 and CDR2: SGHTA and FQGTGA. The CDR3 is 14 residues long. The CDR3: CASSGSGQGETQYF. CDR3 nucleotide sequence: TGTGCCAGCAGCGGATCGGGACAGGGGGAGACCCAGTACTTC.

This rearrangement joins TRBV6-1 to TRBJ2-1; D may be TRBD1 (6 bases). V lost 6 bases to trimming and J lost 4 bases, with 16 bases between them. Germline V gene lookup returns CDR1 MNHNS and CDR2 SASEGT. The CDR3 has 15 amino acids. The CDR3 region is CASRRTTGFYNEQFF. DNA of the CDR3: TGTGCCAGCAGGAGGACGACAGGCTTTTACAATGAGCAGTTCTTC.

This clone was counted once. This chain links TRBV5-4 with TRBJ2-2, with TRBD1 matching over 8 bases. This CDR3 comprises 14 residues. V gave up 4 bases and J gave up 4 bases; unmatched junction bases: 3. CDR1 and CDR2 from the germline V gene are SGHNT and YYREEE (reference sequence). CDR3 loop: CASSRDRPTGELFF. The DNA of the CDR3 is TGTGCCAGCAGCCGGGACAGGCCCACCGGGGAGCTGTTTTTT.

Comments on this clone: The junction does not match germline at one end; this may be a read error. The sample carries other DNA sequences with the same CDR3. The chain joins TRBV18 to TRBJ1-2; D is perhaps TRBD1 (6 bases). Germline CDR1 is KGHSH and CDR2 is LQKENI. The CDR3 loop spans 13 amino acids. CDR3 region: CASSPDRYYGYTF. CDR3 nucleotides: TGTGCCAGCTCACCCGACAGGTACTACGGCTACACCTTC.

V and J are TRBV7-9 and TRBJ1-4; tentative D call: TRBD1 (5 bases). The germline V gene encodes CDR1 SEHNR and CDR2 FQNEAQ (reference sequence). The CDR3 has 15 residues. Trimming stripped 1 base from V and 5 bases from J, with 11 bases between. Here the CDR3 reads CASSLVPGINEKLFF. CDR3 in DNA: TGTGCCAGCAGCTTAGTGCCAGGGATAAATGAAAAACTGTTTTTT.

The CDR3 nucleotides are TGTGCCAGCAGTTACTCGTCAGGGCAAGAGACCCAGTACTTC. Its translation is CASSYSSGQETQYF. The chain uses TRBV6-5 and TRBJ2-5; a possible D gene is TRBD1 (5 bases). Germline loops: CDR1 MNHEY, CDR2 SVGAGI. The CDR3 runs 14 residues. V was trimmed by 0 bases and J by 2 bases, leaving 7 bases between them.

V usage is TRBV6-5 and J usage is TRBJ1-1; 10 nucleotides align to TRBD1. With V trimmed by 0 bases and J by 4 bases, 5 bases remained unmatched. From germline, CDR1 is MNHEY and CDR2 SVGAGI. This CDR3 has 16 residues. The DNA of the CDR3 is TGTGCCAGCAGTTACTCCGCGACAGGGGGCGGCACTGAAGCTTTCTTT. It codes for CASSYSATGGGTEAFF.

The V gene is TRBV4-3, the J gene TRBJ2-7, with D maybe TRBD1 (5 bases). The CDR3 contains 16 residues. Trimming cost V 1 base and J 2 bases, with 15 bases left between them. Germline CDR1 reads LGHNA; CDR2 reads YSLEER. The CDR3 spells CASSQATANPAYEQYF. In DNA, the CDR3 is TGCGCCAGCAGCCAAGCGACAGCCAACCCTGCCTACGAGCAGTACTTC.

This clone was detected once. This sequence joins TRBV5-1 and TRBJ2-1, with D possibly being TRBD1 (5 bases). CDR1 is SGHRS, CDR2 YFSETQ, per germline. The CDR3 loop spans 16 amino acids. The V and J ends lost 3 bases and 9 bases respectively, with 22 bases between them. The CDR3 reads CASSSGPTVPHSEQFF. The CDR3, as DNA: TGCGCCAGCAGCTCGGGCCCGACAGTCCCCCACAGTGAGCAGTTCTTC. Full variable domain (outside the CDR3, taken from reference TRBV5-1 and TRBJ2-1): KAGVTQTPRYLIKTRGQQVTLSCSPISGHRSVSWYQQTPGQGLQFLFEYFSETQRNKGNFPGRFSGRQFSNSRSEMNVSTLELGDSALYLCASSSGPTVPHSEQFFGPGTRLTVL.

This clone was observed a few times. The CDR3 protein is CASSGVSHQGETQYF. Written as DNA, the CDR3 is TGTGCCAGCAGTGGCGTTAGCCACCAAGGAGAGACCCAGTACTTC. The chain recombines TRBV2 with TRBJ2-5, with unresolved D. CDR3 size: 15 residues. Deletions cut 4 bases from V and 4 bases from J, with 16 bases between. CDR1 and CDR2 (germline): SNHLY, FYNNEI.

The V call is TRBV10-1, the J call TRBJ2-5, with 11 bases aligning to TRBD1. The V and J ends lost 6 bases and 2 bases, in that order; junction bases with no gene match: 8. The CDR3 extends over 16 amino acids. Germline CDR1 WNHNN, CDR2 SYGVQD (reference sequence). CDR3 DNA: TGCGCCAGCAGAAAACATCGGGACAGGGGGCAAGAGACCCAGTACTTC. This codes for CASRKHRDRGQETQYF.